These 23 T cell receptor beta chains were sequenced from one sample in a study of cytomegalovirus exposure and HLA in healthy donors. Researchers ran the PCR with 60 Vbeta and 13 Jbeta primers. The repertoire was sequenced with immunoSEQ multiplex PCR; TCRdb's copy has only in-frame clones and lacks some. Of approximately 80,000 clones in the sample, 63% were seen once. Sequencing was performed on PBMCs. The receptors shown here come from a woman in her forties in good health and CMV-seropositive.

The V and J genes are TRBV7-9 and TRBJ1-1; a weak D match, TRBD1 (6 bases). V lost 5 bases and J 10 bases, leaving 23 bases between the germline ends. The CDR3 has 15 amino acids. Germline lookup yields CDR1 SEHNR and CDR2 FQNEAQ (reference sequence). This chain's CDR3 is CASSPRATGPPSAFF. CDR3 in DNA: TGTGCCAGCAGCCCAAGAGCCACAGGGCCTCCCTCAGCTTTCTTT.

The V call is TRBV5-1, the J call TRBJ2-1, with 10 nucleotides matching TRBD2. V was clipped by 2 bases and J by 2 bases; unmatched bases: 4. Germline V gene data show CDR1 as SGHRS and CDR2 as YFSETQ. This CDR3 has 16 residues. The CDR3 loop reads CASSFLAGEAYNEQFF. In DNA, the CDR3 is TGCGCCAGCAGCTTTCTAGCGGGAGAGGCCTACAATGAGCAGTTCTTC. Full variable domain (rest looked up from reference TRBV5-1 and TRBJ2-1): KAGVTQTPRYLIKTRGQQVTLSCSPISGHRSVSWYQQTPGQGLQFLFEYFSETQRNKGNFPGRFSGRQFSNSRSEMNVSTLELGDSALYLCASSFLAGEAYNEQFFGPGTRLTVL.

V usage is TRBV6-6 and J usage is TRBJ2-7; a possible D gene is TRBD2 (5 bases). Trimming removed 6 bases from V and 3 bases from J, with 18 bases in between. This CDR3 spans 15 amino acids. Germline V gives CDR1 MNHNY, CDR2 SVGAGI (reference sequence). The CDR3 is CASRQDWGEIYEQYF. CDR3 sequence (DNA): TGTGCCAGCAGACAAGACTGGGGAGAAATCTACGAGCAGTACTTC.

The chain is built from TRBV27 and TRBJ2-3, with D possibly TRBD2 on 6 matching bases. Germline lookup yields CDR1 MNHEY and CDR2 SMNVEV (reference sequence). The V and J ends lost 8 bases and 1 base respectively, with 13 bases between them. The length of the CDR3 is 14 residues. The CDR3 loop reads CASGGIGRTDTQYF. In DNA, the CDR3 is TGTGCCAGCGGGGGGATAGGGCGCACAGATACGCAGTATTTT.

The genes are TRBV4-3 and TRBJ2-2, with TRBD1 identical over 7 bases. Germline CDR1 reads LGHNA; CDR2 reads YSLEER. The junction had 4 bases not matched to a gene; V was cut back by 0 bases and J by 6 bases. CDR3 size: 15 residues. The CDR3, as DNA: TGCGCCAGCAGCCAAGAGGCAGGGGGTGCCGGGGAGCTGTTTTTT. Protein product: CASSQEAGGAGELFF.

The V call is TRBV28, the J call TRBJ2-7; 7 nucleotides agree with TRBD2. V dropped 3 bases and J dropped 4; count of bases not matched to a gene: 12. CDR1 and CDR2 (germline): MDHEN, SYDVKM. The CDR3 is 16 amino acids. The chain's CDR3 is CASSFHLAAQGYEQYF. For the CDR3, the DNA is TGTGCCAGCAGTTTCCACCTAGCGGCTCAAGGGTACGAGCAGTACTTC.

This chain uses TRBV7-8 with TRBJ1-1; 7 bases are shared with TRBD1. Looked up from germline, CDR1 is SGHVS and CDR2 is FQNEAQ. There are 14 residues in the CDR3. The V gene end was trimmed by 5 bases and the J gene end by 6 bases; junction bases not matched to a gene: 9. Written as DNA, the CDR3 is TGTGCCAGCAGCACTAGGACAGGTGGGCCTGAAGCTTTCTTT. It yields the protein CASSTRTGGPEAFF. Drawing the rest from reference TRBV7-8 and TRBJ1-1, the complete variable domain is GAGVSQSPRYKVAKRGQDVALRCDPISGHVSLFWYQQALGQGPEFLTYFQNEAQLDKSGLPSDRFFAERPEGSVSTLKIQRTQQEDSAVYLCASSTRTGGPEAFFGQGTRLTVV.

This clone was observed a handful of times. The chain combines TRBV28 with TRBJ1-1; D is possibly TRBD1 (5 bases). Germline V gives CDR1 MDHEN, CDR2 SYDVKM. V was clipped by 4 bases and J by 5 bases, with 17 bases between them. CDR3 length: 15 residues. The CDR3 bases are TGTGCCAGCAGTTCTGCAAAGGGGAGGAGGACTGAAGCTTTCTTT. Encoded protein: CASSSAKGRRTEAFF. Full variable domain (remainder filled in from reference TRBV28 and TRBJ1-1): DVKVTQSSRYLVKRTGEKVFLECVQDMDHENMFWYRQDPGLGLRLIYFSYDVKMKEKGDIPEGYSVSREKKERFSLILESASTNQTSMYLCASSSAKGRRTEAFFGQGTRLTVV.

The chain recombines TRBV4-2 with TRBJ2-5; TRBD1 matches at 7 bases. The CDR3 sequence is 15 residues long. Trimming took 3 bases from V and 2 from J; bases not matched to a gene: 6. CDR1 is LGHNA, CDR2 YNFKEQ, per germline. The chain's CDR3 is CASSQDGTEQETQYF. In nucleotides, the CDR3 is TGTGCCAGCAGCCAGGACGGGACAGAGCAAGAGACCCAGTACTTC.

The table lists this clone with a count of one. This chain uses TRBV19 with TRBJ2-3, with unresolved D. Germline lookup yields CDR1 LNHDA and CDR2 SQIVND (reference sequence). This CDR3 is 13 amino acids long. Trimming cost V 5 bases and J 0 bases, with 6 bases left between them. CDR3 sequence: CASSWASTDTQYF. The CDR3 DNA is TGTGCCAGTAGTTGGGCCAGCACAGATACGCAGTATTTT.

The V and J genes are TRBV27 and TRBJ2-1, with D possibly being TRBD2 (6 bases). Germline lookup yields CDR1 MNHEY and CDR2 SMNVEV (reference sequence). Trimming shortened V by 5 bases and J by 7 bases, and 15 bases separated the two germline ends. The CDR3 length is 14 residues. The CDR3 coding sequence is TGTGCCAGCAGTCCTTACCCTAGCGCAAATGAGCAGTTCTTC. Protein sequence: CASSPYPSANEQFF.

CDR3 loop: CASSFNPVRGTGSNEQFF. DNA for the CDR3: TGTGCCAGCAGTTTTAACCCCGTCAGAGGGACAGGGTCGAATGAGCAGTTCTTC. The chain couples TRBV27 to TRBJ2-1, with 9 bases aligning to TRBD1. V shed 3 bases and J 7 bases; nucleotides not matched to a gene: 16. CDR1 and CDR2 (germline): MNHEY, SMNVEV (reference sequence). The CDR3 runs 18 residues.

This chain links TRBV6-5 with TRBJ1-2; D is perhaps TRBD1 (6 bases). The germline V gene encodes CDR1 MNHEY and CDR2 SVGAGI. V was trimmed by 6 bases and J by 8 bases, leaving 16 bases between them. The CDR3 totals 13 residues. CDR3 nucleotide sequence: TGTGCCAGCAGCCCCGGTGGGGGGGGCGGCTACACCTTC. Protein product: CASSPGGGGGYTF.

The chain is built from TRBV30 and TRBJ1-2; 9 bases align to TRBD1. V gave up 4 bases and J gave up 4 bases; unmatched junction bases: 7. Germline loops: CDR1 GTSNPN, CDR2 SVGIG (reference sequence). This CDR3 has 14 residues. CDR3 nucleotides: TGTGCCTGGAACCGCACAGGGGGCCCCTATGGCTACACCTTC. Translated, it gives CAWNRTGGPYGYTF.

The chain joins TRBV29-1 to TRBJ2-1, with unresolved D. CDR3 length: 18 amino acids. Germline-derived CDR1 and CDR2 are SQVTM and ANQGSEA. Deletions cut 1 base from V and 3 bases from J, with 22 bases between. As DNA, the CDR3 is TGCAGCGTTGAAGGAATAAAGTCTGTTAACTATCTCTACAATGAGCAGTTCTTC. It codes for CSVEGIKSVNYLYNEQFF.

The chain joins TRBV6-1 to TRBJ2-7; possibly TRBD1 for D (5 bases). The germline V and J ends were trimmed by 3 bases and 5 bases, with 11 bases remaining between them. This CDR3 comprises 13 residues. The germline CDR1 and CDR2 sequences are MNHNS and SASEGT. As DNA, the CDR3 is TGTGCCAGCAGTGATCCTAGGGGCCACGAGCAGTACTTC. Its translation is CASSDPRGHEQYF.

V and J are TRBV7-2 and TRBJ2-4; TRBD1 might be the D (6 bases). Looked up from germline, CDR1 is SGHTA and CDR2 is FQGNSA. V was pared by 5 bases and J by 1 base, with 9 bases between. This CDR3 has 14 amino acids. The CDR3 nucleotides read TGTGCCAGCAGCCTGGGACACGCCAAAAACATTCAGTACTTC. Protein: CASSLGHAKNIQYF.

V is TRBV10-3 and J is TRBJ1-1; D is unresolved. The CDR3 runs to 15 residues. V was clipped by 2 bases and J by 0 bases, with 10 bases between them. The germline V gene has CDR1 ENHRY and CDR2 SYGVKD. The CDR3 is CAISEGGAMNTEAFF. The CDR3 DNA reads as TGTGCCATCAGTGAGGGCGGAGCTATGAACACTGAAGCTTTCTTT.

The genes are TRBV9 and TRBJ2-7, with 13 bases aligning to TRBD2. This CDR3 region has 17 residues. Germline V lookup: CDR1 SGDLS, CDR2 YYNGEE. J was trimmed by 7 bases and V by 4 bases; bases with no gene match: 14. The CDR3 bases are TGTGCCAGCAGCCCTCAGGCCGGGACTAGCGGGATGGGTGAGCAGTACTTC. It specifies CASSPQAGTSGMGEQYF.

The CDR3 nucleotides are TGCGCCAGCAGTGAGAGGGTCGGGGGGGGTGAAGCTTTCTTT. Translating gives CASSERVGGGEAFF. The chain is built from TRBV10-2 and TRBJ1-1; the D gene is possibly TRBD1 (5 bases). The CDR3 extends over 14 amino acids. V dropped 2 bases and J dropped 7 bases, with 14 bases sitting between them. Germline CDR1 reads WSHSY; CDR2 reads SAAADI.

J is TRBJ2-3 and V is TRBV6-4, with 8 bases that match TRBD2. Germline V CDR1 and CDR2: MRHNA, SNTAGT. With 10 bases clipped from V and 6 bases from J, the junction kept 15 bases outside the gene matches. CDR3 length: 15 amino acids. The CDR3: CANTFSGGPRDTQYF. In DNA form, the CDR3 reads TGTGCCAACACTTTTTCGGGAGGGCCGAGGGATACGCAGTATTTT.

This clone was observed a single time. V usage is TRBV29-1 and J usage is TRBJ2-5, with 8 bases matching TRBD1. Germline V gives CDR1 SQVTM, CDR2 ANQGSEA. The trim removed 5 bases at V and 4 bases at J, leaving 3 bases unmatched. CDR3 length equals 12 residues. CDR3 DNA: TGCAGCGTTCGGACAGGGAGAGAGACCCAGTACTTC. Translated, it gives CSVRTGRETQYF.

The CDR3 loop is CASSTRSGTAGNTIYF. For the CDR3, the DNA is TGTGCCAGCAGCACCCGGTCCGGGACAGCAGGAAACACCATATATTTT. The V gene is TRBV9, the J gene TRBJ1-3, with 7 bases fitting TRBD1. The V and J ends lost 4 bases and 4 bases, in that order; junction bases with no gene match: 11. Germline V gene sequence: CDR1 SGDLS, CDR2 YYNGEE. CDR3 length: 16 residues.